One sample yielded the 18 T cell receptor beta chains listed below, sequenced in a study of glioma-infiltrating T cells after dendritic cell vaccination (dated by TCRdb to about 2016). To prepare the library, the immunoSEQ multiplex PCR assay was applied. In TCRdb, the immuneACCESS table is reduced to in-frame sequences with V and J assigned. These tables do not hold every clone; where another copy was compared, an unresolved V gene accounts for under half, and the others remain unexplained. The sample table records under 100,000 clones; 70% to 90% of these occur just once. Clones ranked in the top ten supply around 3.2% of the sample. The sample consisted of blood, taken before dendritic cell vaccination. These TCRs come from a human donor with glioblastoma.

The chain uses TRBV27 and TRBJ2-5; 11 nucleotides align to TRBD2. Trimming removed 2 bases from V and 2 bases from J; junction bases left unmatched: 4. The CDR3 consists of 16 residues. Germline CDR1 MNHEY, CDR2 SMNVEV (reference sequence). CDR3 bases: TGTGCCAGCAGTTTACTGGGGACTAGCGGACAAGAGACCCAGTACTTC. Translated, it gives CASSLLGTSGQETQYF.

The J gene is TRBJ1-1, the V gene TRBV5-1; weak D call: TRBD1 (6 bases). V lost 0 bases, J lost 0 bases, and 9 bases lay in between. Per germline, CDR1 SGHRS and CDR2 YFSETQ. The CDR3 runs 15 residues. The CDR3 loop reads CASSLEGQLNTEAFF. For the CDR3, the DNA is TGCGCCAGCAGCTTGGAAGGACAGTTGAACACTGAAGCTTTCTTT.

The CDR3 reads CASSRQGLNNSPLHF. DNA of the CDR3: TGTGCCAGCAGCAGACAGGGGCTTAATAATTCACCCCTCCACTTT. The chain joins TRBV6-5 to TRBJ1-6, with TRBD1 matching over 8 bases. J gave up 5 bases and V 6 bases, and 6 bases lay outside the gene matches. Germline CDR1 and CDR2: MNHEY and SVGAGI. The CDR3 extends over 15 amino acids.

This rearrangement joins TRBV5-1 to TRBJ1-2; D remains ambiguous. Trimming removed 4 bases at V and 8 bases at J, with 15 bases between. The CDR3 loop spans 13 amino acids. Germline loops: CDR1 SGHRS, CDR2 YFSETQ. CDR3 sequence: CASSPNAADGYTF. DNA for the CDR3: TGCGCCAGCAGCCCGAACGCGGCAGACGGCTACACCTTC.

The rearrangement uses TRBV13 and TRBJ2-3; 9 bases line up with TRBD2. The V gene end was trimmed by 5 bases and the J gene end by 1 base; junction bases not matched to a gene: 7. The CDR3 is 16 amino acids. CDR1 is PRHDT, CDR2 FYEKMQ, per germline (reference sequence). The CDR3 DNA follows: TGTGCCAGCAGCCCCCTTAGCGGGAGAGGCACAGATACGCAGTATTTT. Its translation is CASSPLSGRGTDTQYF.

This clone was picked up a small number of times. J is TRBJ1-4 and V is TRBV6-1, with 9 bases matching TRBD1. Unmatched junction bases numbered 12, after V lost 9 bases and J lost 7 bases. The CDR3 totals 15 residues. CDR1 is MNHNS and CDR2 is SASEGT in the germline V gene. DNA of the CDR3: TGTGCCAGTGGGGGCCACCGGGACAGGGTTGAAAAACTGTTTTTT. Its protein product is CASGGHRDRVEKLFF.

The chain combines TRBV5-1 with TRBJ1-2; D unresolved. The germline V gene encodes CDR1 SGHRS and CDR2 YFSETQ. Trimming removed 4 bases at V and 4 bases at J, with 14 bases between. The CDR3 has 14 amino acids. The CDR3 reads CASSPNPGTYGYTF. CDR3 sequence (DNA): TGCGCCAGCAGCCCCAACCCAGGAACCTATGGCTACACCTTC.

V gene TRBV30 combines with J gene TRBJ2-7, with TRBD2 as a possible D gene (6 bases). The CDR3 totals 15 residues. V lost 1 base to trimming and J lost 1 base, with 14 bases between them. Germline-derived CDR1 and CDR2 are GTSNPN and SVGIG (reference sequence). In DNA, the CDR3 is TGTGCCTGGAGTGCCAGGAGGGGCAAGTCCTACGAGCAGTACTTC. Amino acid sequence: CAWSARRGKSYEQYF.

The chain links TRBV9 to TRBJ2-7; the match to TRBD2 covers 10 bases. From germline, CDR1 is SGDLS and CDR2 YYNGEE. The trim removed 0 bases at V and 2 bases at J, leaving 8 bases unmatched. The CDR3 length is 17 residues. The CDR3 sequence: CASSVGGSGGAAYEQYF. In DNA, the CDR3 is TGTGCCAGCAGCGTAGGAGGGAGCGGGGGGGCGGCCTACGAGCAGTACTTC.

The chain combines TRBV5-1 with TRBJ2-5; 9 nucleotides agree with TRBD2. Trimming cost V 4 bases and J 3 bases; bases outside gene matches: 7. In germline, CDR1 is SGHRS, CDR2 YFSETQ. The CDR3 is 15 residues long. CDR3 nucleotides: TGCGCCAGCAGCCCCACAGGCGGGAGGGAAGAGACCCAGTACTTC. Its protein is CASSPTGGREETQYF.

CDR3 protein: CASSFSSASSYEQYF. The CDR3 DNA follows: TGTGCCAGCAGCTTTAGTAGCGCGAGCTCCTACGAGCAGTACTTC. The chain is built from TRBV5-6 and TRBJ2-7; D may be TRBD2 (5 bases). Trimming took 2 bases from V and 0 from J, leaving 12 bases between them. Germline assignment: CDR1 SGHDT and CDR2 YYEEEE. The CDR3 spans 15 residues.

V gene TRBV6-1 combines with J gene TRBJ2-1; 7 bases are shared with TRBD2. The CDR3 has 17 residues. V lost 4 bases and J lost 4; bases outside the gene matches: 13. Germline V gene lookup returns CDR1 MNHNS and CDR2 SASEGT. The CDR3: CASSGRLAATPYNEQFF. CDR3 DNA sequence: TGTGCCAGCAGTGGAAGACTAGCAGCTACCCCATACAATGAGCAGTTCTTC.

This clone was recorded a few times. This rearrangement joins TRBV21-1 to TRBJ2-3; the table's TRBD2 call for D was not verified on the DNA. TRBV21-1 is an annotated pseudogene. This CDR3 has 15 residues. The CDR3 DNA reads TGTGCCAGCAGTCCCTCGGGAGAGGGAGCAGATACGCAGTATTTT. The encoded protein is CASSPSGEGADTQYF.

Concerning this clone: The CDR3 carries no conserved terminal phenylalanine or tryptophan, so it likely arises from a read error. CDR3 protein: CASSYLTGLTSPLHL. DNA for the CDR3: TGTGCCAGCAGTTACCTGACAGGGTTGACCTCACCCCTCCACCTT. This chain connects TRBV6-6 to TRBJ1-6; the match to TRBD1 covers 7 bases. V was pared by 2 bases and J by 10 bases, with 8 bases of the junction left unmatched. The CDR3 loop spans 15 amino acids. Germline-derived CDR1 and CDR2 are MNHNY and SVGAGI (reference sequence).

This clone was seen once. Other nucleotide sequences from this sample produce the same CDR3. For the CDR3, the DNA is TGTGCCAGCAGTTACCTTGCGGGAGACTACAATGAGCAGTTCTTC. Translated, it gives CASSYLAGDYNEQFF. The chain employs TRBV6-5 and TRBJ2-1, with 7 bases that match TRBD2. With V trimmed by 2 bases and J by 3 bases, 4 bases remained unmatched. Germline-derived CDR1 and CDR2 are MNHEY and SVGAGI. The CDR3 covers 15 residues.

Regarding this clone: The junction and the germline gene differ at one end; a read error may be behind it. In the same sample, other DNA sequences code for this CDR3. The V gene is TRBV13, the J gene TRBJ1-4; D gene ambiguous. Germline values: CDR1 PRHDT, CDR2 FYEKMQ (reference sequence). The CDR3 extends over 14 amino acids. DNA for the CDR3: TGCGCCAGCAGCGCCCCTGAGGCGAATGAAAAACTGTTTTTT. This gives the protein CASSAPEANEKLFF.

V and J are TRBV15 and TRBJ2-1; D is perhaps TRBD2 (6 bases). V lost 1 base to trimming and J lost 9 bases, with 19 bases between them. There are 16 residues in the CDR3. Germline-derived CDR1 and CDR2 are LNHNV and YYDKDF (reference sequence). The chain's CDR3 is CATSRVPGPGVSEQFF. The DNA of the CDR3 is TGTGCCACCAGCAGAGTCCCGGGACCGGGGGTGAGTGAGCAGTTCTTC.

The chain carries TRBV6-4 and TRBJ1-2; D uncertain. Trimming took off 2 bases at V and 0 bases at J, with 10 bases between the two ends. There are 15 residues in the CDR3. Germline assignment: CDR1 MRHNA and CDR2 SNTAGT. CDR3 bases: TGTGCCAGCAGTGACGACTCATCAGCTAACTATGGCTACACCTTC. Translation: CASSDDSSANYGYTF.